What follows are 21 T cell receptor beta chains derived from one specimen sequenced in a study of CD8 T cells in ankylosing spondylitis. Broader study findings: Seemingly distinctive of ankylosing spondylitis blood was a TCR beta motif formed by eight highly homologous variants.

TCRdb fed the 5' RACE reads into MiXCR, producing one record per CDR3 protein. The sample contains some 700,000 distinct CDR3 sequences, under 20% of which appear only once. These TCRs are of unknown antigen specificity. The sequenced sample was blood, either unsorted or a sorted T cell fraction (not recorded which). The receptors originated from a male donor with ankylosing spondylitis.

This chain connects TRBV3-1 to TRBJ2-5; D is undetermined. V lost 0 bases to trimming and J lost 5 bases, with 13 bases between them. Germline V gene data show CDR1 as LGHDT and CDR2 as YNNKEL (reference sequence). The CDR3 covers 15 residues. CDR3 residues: CASSQDIGLRETQYF. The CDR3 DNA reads TGTGCCAGCAGCCAAGATATAGGGCTCCGGGAGACCCAGTACTTC.

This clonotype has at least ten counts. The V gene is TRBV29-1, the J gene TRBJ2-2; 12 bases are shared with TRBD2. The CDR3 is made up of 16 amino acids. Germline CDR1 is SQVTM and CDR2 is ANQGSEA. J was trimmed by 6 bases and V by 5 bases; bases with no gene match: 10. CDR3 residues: CSVSTIGLAGPGELFF. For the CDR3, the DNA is TGCAGCGTTTCAACCATTGGACTAGCGGGGCCCGGGGAGCTGTTTTTT.

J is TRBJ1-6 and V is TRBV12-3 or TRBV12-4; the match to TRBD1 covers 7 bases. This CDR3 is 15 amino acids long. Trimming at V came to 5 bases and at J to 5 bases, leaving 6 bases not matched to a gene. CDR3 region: CASSETGTDNSPLHF. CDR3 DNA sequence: TGTGCCAGCAGTGAGACCGGGACAGATAATTCACCCCTCCACTTT.

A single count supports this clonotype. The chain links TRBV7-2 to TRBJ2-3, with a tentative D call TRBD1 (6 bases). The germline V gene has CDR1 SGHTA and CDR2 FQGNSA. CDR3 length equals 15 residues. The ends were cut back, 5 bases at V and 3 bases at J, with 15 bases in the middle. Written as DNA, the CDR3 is TGTGCCAGCAGCCAGAGGGGGTCGGAGACAGATACGCAGTATTTT. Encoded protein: CASSQRGSETDTQYF.

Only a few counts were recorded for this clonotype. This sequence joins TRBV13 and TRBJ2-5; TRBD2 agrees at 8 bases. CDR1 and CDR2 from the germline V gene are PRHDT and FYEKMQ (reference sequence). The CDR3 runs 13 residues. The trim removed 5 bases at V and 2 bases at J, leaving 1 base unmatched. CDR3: CASSERGQETQYF. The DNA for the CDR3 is TGTGCCAGCAGCGAGCGGGGGCAAGAGACCCAGTACTTC.

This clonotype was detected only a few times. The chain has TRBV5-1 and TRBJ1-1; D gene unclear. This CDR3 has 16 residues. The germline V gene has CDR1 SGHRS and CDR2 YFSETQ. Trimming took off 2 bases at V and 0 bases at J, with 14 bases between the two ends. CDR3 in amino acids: CASSLEPYGMNTEAFF. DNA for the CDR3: TGCGCCAGCAGCTTAGAACCTTATGGGATGAACACTGAAGCTTTCTTT.

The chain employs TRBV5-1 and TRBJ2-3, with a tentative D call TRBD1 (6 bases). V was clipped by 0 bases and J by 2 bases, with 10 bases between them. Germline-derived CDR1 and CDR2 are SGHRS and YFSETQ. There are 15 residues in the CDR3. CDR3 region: CASSLVDSNTDTQYF. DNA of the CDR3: TGCGCCAGCAGCTTGGTGGACAGTAACACAGATACGCAGTATTTT.

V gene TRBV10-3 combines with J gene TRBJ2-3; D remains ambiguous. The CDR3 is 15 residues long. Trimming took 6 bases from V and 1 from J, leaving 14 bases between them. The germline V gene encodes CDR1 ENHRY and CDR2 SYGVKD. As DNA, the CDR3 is TGTGCCATCAGCGCCGTCGTGGCAGGCACAGATACGCAGTATTTT. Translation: CAISAVVAGTDTQYF.

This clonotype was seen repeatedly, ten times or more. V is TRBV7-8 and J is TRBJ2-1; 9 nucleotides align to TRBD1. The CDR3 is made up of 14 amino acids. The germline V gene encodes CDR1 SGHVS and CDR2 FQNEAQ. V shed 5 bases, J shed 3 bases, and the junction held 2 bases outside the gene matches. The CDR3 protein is CASSKDRGYNEQFF. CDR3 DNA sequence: TGTGCCAGCAGCAAGGACAGGGGCTACAATGAGCAGTTCTTC. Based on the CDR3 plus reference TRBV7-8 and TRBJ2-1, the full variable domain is GAGVSQSPRYKVAKRGQDVALRCDPISGHVSLFWYQQALGQGPEFLTYFQNEAQLDKSGLPSDRFFAERPEGSVSTLKIQRTQQEDSAVYLCASSKDRGYNEQFFGPGTRLTVL.

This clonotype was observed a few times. The CDR3 DNA sequence: TGTGCCAGCAGCCGCCCCAGCGACCGAGGGGAAGAGACCCAGTACTTC. It codes for CASSRPSDRGEETQYF. The chain joins TRBV7-8 to TRBJ2-5; D assignment may be TRBD1 or TRBD2 (5 bases each). This CDR3 is 16 amino acids long. The V gene's germline CDR1 is SGHVS and CDR2 FQNEAQ. V was trimmed by 5 bases and J by 3 bases, leaving 19 bases between them.

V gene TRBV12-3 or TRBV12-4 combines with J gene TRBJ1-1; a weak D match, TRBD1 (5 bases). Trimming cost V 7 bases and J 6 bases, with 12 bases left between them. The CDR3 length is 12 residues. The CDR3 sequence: CASTRWDSEAFF. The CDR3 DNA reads TGTGCCAGCACCCGGTGGGACTCTGAAGCTTTCTTT.

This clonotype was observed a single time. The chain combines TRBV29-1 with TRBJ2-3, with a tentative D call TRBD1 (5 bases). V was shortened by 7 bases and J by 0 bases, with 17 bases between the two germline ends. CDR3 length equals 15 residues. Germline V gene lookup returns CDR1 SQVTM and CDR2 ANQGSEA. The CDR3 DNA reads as TGCAGCGCCCTCTTGACAGCTACTAGCACAGATACGCAGTATTTT. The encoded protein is CSALLTATSTDTQYF.

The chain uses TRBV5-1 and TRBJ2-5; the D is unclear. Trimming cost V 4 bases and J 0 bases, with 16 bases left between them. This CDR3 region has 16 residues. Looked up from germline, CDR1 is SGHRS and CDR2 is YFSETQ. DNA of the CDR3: TGCGCCAGCAGCCCAGATGACGGTCAGTACCAAGAGACCCAGTACTTC. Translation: CASSPDDGQYQETQYF.

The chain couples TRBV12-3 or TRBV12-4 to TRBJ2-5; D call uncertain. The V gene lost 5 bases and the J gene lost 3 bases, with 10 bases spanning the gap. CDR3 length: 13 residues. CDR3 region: CASSHGREETQYF. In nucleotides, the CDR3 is TGTGCCAGCAGTCACGGACGGGAAGAGACCCAGTACTTC.

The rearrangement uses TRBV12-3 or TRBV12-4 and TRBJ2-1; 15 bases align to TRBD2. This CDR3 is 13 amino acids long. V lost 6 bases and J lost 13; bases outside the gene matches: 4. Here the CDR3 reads CASSPGLAGGQFF. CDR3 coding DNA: TGTGCCAGCAGCCCGGGACTAGCGGGAGGTCAGTTCTTC.

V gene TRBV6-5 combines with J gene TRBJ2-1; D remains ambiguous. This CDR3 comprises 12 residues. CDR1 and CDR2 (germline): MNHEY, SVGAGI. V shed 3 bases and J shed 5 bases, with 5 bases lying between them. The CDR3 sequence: CASSYGDNEQFF. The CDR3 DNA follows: TGTGCCAGCAGTTATGGGGACAATGAGCAGTTCTTC.

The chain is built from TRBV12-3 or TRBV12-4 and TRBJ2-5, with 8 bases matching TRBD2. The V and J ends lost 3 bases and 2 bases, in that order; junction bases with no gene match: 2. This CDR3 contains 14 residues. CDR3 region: CASSFRGGQETQYF. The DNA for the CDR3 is TGTGCCAGCAGTTTTCGGGGGGGGCAAGAGACCCAGTACTTC.

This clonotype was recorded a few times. The CDR3 sequence: CASSRAVAGGGNEQFF. The CDR3 DNA reads as TGTGCCAGCAGCCGAGCAGTAGCGGGAGGTGGTAATGAGCAGTTCTTC. This chain connects TRBV7-2 to TRBJ2-1; 10 positions agree with TRBD2. CDR3 length: 16 amino acids. Germline V gene lookup returns CDR1 SGHTA and CDR2 FQGNSA. Losses at the gene ends were 5 bases for V and 7 bases for J; bases not matched to a gene: 11.

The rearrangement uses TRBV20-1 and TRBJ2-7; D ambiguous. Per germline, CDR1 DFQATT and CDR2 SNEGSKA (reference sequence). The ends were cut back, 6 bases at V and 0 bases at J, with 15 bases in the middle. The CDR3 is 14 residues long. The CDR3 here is CSAPLRTSSYEQYF. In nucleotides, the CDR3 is TGCAGTGCACCCTTACGTACGAGCTCCTACGAGCAGTACTTC.

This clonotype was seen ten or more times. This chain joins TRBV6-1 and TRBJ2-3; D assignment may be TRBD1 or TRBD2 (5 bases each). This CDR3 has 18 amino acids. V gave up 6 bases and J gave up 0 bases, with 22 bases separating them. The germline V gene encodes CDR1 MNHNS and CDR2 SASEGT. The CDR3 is CASRRRGATSTSTDTQYF. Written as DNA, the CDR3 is TGTGCCAGCAGGAGACGGGGCGCTACTTCTACTAGCACAGATACGCAGTATTTT.

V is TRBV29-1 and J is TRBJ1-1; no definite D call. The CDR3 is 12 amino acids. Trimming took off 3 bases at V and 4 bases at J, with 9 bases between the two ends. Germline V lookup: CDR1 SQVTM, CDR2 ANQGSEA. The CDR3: CSVDVEGTEAFF. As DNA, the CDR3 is TGCAGCGTTGACGTGGAGGGCACTGAAGCTTTCTTT.